This entry describes one T cell receptor beta chain. The data derive from a study of T cell changes during pregnancy in multiple sclerosis. V dropped 5 bases and J dropped 8 bases, with 21 bases sitting between them. In germline, CDR1 is SQVTM, CDR2 ANQGSEA. This CDR3 has 14 amino acids. The method was immunoSEQ multiplex PCR; TCRdb's version includes in-frame clones alone and lacks a portion of them. The profile shows more than 55,000 clones, roughly nine tenths of them singletons. The sequence was collected from a female donor with multiple sclerosis, enrolled in a pregnancy study. The chain is built from TRBV29-1 and TRBJ1-2; possible D gene TRBD1, 6 bases. Specimen: peripheral blood, collected in the second trimester of pregnancy. The CDR3 nucleotides read TGCAGCGTTCAGATTCTAAAAGGGGGTAGGGGCTACACCTTC. It is translated as CSVQILKGGRGYTF.